The 12 T cell receptor beta chains reported below all come from one sample, sequenced in a study of blood T cell repertoires in COVID-19. Method: immunoSEQ multiplex PCR; TCRdb's copy keeps in-frame clones and lacks some. The sample lists under 75,000 clones; 83% were seen once. Sequenced input: peripheral blood. Every receptor here comes from a human donor in a cohort sampled during active COVID-19.

The chain has TRBV5-1 and TRBJ1-1, with 9 nucleotides matching TRBD1. J gave up 1 base and V 4 bases, and 5 bases lay outside the gene matches. The CDR3 loop spans 15 amino acids. The germline CDR1 and CDR2 sequences are SGHRS and YFSETQ. The CDR3 nucleotides read TGCGCCAGCAGCCAACGGACAGGGGCGAACACTGAAGCTTTCTTT. It translates to CASSQRTGANTEAFF.

The CDR3 DNA reads TGTGCCACCCACGCCCGGGACAGGGGAGCAACTGAAGCTTTCTTT. Its translation: CATHARDRGATEAFF. The chain couples TRBV6-5 to TRBJ1-1; 10 nucleotides line up with TRBD1. The CDR3 is 15 residues long. J gave up 5 bases and V 10 bases, and 13 bases lay outside the gene matches. Germline values: CDR1 MNHEY, CDR2 SVGAGI.

V and J are TRBV5-4 and TRBJ1-1, with TRBD1 matching over 8 bases. V lost 3 bases and J lost 2; bases outside the gene matches: 12. Germline CDR1 reads SGHNT; CDR2 reads YYREEE (reference sequence). CDR3 size: 17 residues. CDR3 in amino acids: CASSSTGTGWGNTEAFF. The DNA of the CDR3 is TGTGCCAGCAGCTCCACCGGGACAGGATGGGGAAACACTGAAGCTTTCTTT.

The rearrangement joins TRBV25-1 to TRBJ2-6; D is perhaps TRBD2 (6 bases). CDR1 and CDR2 (germline): MGHDK, SYGVNS. This CDR3 has 16 residues. The V end lost 4 bases, the J end lost 1 base, and 11 bases lay between the germline ends. The chain's CDR3 is CASSAGRLSGANVLTF. In DNA form, the CDR3 reads TGTGCCAGCAGTGCGGGGAGGCTATCTGGGGCCAACGTCCTGACTTTC.

The chain couples TRBV10-1 to TRBJ2-1, with TRBD2 as a possible D gene (6 bases). CDR1 is WNHNN, CDR2 SYGVQD, per germline (reference sequence). This CDR3 is 11 amino acids long. Deletions cut 9 bases from V and 5 bases from J, with 8 bases between. The CDR3 DNA follows: TGCGCCAGTGGCGGGGACAATGAGCAGTTCTTC. Its translation is CASGGDNEQFF.

This chain joins TRBV18 and TRBJ2-1; possibly TRBD1 for D (5 bases). CDR1 KGHSH and CDR2 LQKENI come from the germline V gene. The CDR3 spans 15 residues. The V gene lost 6 bases and the J gene lost 0 bases, with 12 bases spanning the gap. Here the CDR3 DNA reads TGTGCCAGCTCTCCCGACAGTTTCTCCTACAATGAGCAGTTCTTC. Residues: CASSPDSFSYNEQFF.

The chain combines TRBV29-1 with TRBJ2-2, with D maybe TRBD2 (5 bases). The germline V gene encodes CDR1 SQVTM and CDR2 ANQGSEA. The CDR3 covers 13 residues. V dropped 4 bases and J dropped 8 bases, with 14 bases sitting between them. CDR3 sequence reads: CSVVVEGTGELFF. As DNA, the CDR3 is TGCAGCGTTGTTGTTGAGGGAACAGGGGAGCTGTTTTTT.

This clone was counted between two and nine times. The junction departs from the called germline gene at one end, perhaps through a read error. The chain links TRBV7-7 to TRBJ2-5, with 12 bases lining up with TRBD2. CDR3 size: 16 residues. The germline gives CDR1 SSHAT, CDR2 FNYEAQ (reference sequence). The CDR3 DNA sequence: TGTGCTAGCAGCGACAGACTAGCGGGAGCGGGAGAGACCCAGTACTTC. This encodes CASSDRLAGAGETQYF.

The gene calls are TRBV5-1 and TRBJ2-7; a possible D gene is TRBD2 (6 bases). The CDR3 sequence is 16 residues long. Trimming took off 0 bases at V and 2 bases at J, with 15 bases between the two ends. In germline, CDR1 is SGHRS, CDR2 YFSETQ. CDR3 sequence reads: CASSLASGGKAYEQYF. CDR3 nucleotide sequence: TGCGCCAGCAGCTTGGCCAGTGGAGGGAAAGCCTACGAGCAGTACTTC.

J is TRBJ2-1 and V is TRBV19; weak D call: TRBD2 (7 bases). The CDR3 is made up of 13 amino acids. Trimming removed 6 bases from V and 14 bases from J, with 20 bases in between. Per the germline V gene, CDR1 is LNHDA and CDR2 is SQIVND (reference sequence). CDR3 coding DNA: TGTGCCAGTAGAACTCCGGGGGGACAAGAAGAGTTCTTC. As protein: CASRTPGGQEEFF.

The V and J genes are TRBV9 and TRBJ1-6; weak D call: TRBD1 (5 bases). Trimming took off 0 bases at V and 11 bases at J, with 15 bases between the two ends. Per the germline V gene, CDR1 is SGDLS and CDR2 is YYNGEE. This CDR3 spans 15 amino acids. CDR3 nucleotide sequence: TGTGCCAGCAGCGTAGGTCAGGGCCCCTCCACACCCCTCCACTTT. It specifies CASSVGQGPSTPLHF.

Only a few counts were recorded for this clone. The chain is built from TRBV2 and TRBJ2-7; the match to TRBD2 covers 8 bases. Germline trimming cut 6 bases from V and 1 base from J; bases unmatched to any gene: 5. The germline V gene encodes CDR1 SNHLY and CDR2 FYNNEI. The CDR3 runs to 14 residues. CDR3 nucleotide sequence: TGTGCCAGCAGGGAGGAGCGGGAGTCCTACGAGCAGTACTTC. Translating gives CASREERESYEQYF. The entire variable domain, with the rest obtained from reference TRBV2 and TRBJ2-7, is as follows: EPEVTQTPSHQVTQMGQEVILRCVPISNHLYFYWYRQILGQKVEFLVSFYNNEISEKSEIFDDQFSVERPDGSNFTLKIRSTKLEDSAMYFCASREERESYEQYFGPGTRLTVT.